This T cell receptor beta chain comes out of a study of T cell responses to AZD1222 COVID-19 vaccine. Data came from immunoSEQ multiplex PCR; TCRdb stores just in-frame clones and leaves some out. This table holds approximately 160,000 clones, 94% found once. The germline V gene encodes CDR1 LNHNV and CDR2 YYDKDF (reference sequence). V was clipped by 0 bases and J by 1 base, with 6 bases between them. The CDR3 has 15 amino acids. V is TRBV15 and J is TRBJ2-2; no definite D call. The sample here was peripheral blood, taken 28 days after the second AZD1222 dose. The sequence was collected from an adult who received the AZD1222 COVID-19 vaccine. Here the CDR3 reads CATSRDRWNTGELFF. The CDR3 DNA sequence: TGTGCCACCAGCAGAGACAGGTGGAACACCGGGGAGCTGTTTTTT.